This passage covers 17 T cell receptor beta chains from one sample sequenced in a study of blood T cell repertoires in COVID-19. Clones were sequenced by immunoSEQ multiplex PCR, and TCRdb holds only the in-frame ones, with some missing. The sample lists about 160,000 clones, more than 80% occurring once. Sequencing input: peripheral blood. These receptors were collected from a man between 60 and 70 years old with acute or convalescent COVID-19.

This chain connects TRBV2 to TRBJ1-2, with D possibly TRBD1 on 6 matching bases. Per the germline V gene, CDR1 is SNHLY and CDR2 is FYNNEI. CDR3 length: 14 residues. The V end lost 7 bases, the J end lost 7 bases, and 19 bases lay between the germline ends. The CDR3 DNA follows: TGTGCCAGCACAACCAGGGGAGTGACAATTGGCTACACCTTC. Protein sequence: CASTTRGVTIGYTF.

The chain is built from TRBV7-2 and TRBJ1-1, with TRBD1 as a possible D gene (6 bases). This CDR3 is built from 14 residues. Germline CDR1 SGHTA, CDR2 FQGNSA. V was shortened by 4 bases and J by 5 bases, with 14 bases between the two germline ends. DNA for the CDR3: TGTGCCAGCAGCTCTAAACAGGGAAGGACTGAAGCTTTCTTT. Translated: CASSSKQGRTEAFF.

The CDR3 sequence is CALNQGSYEQYF. The CDR3 DNA follows: TGTGCCTTAAATCAGGGTTCCTACGAGCAGTACTTC. The V gene is TRBV30, the J gene TRBJ2-7, with D possibly being TRBD1 (5 bases). V was shortened by 7 bases and J by 1 base, with 11 bases between the two germline ends. Germline CDR1 and CDR2: GTSNPN and SVGIG (reference sequence). The CDR3 spans 12 residues. Variable domain in full (rest from reference TRBV30 and TRBJ2-7): SQTIHQWPATLVQPVGSPLSLECTVEGTSNPNLYWYRQAAGRGLQLLFYSVGIGQISSEVPQNLSASRPQDRQFILSSKKLLLSDSGFYLCALNQGSYEQYFGPGTRLTVT.

This clone was observed a handful of times. The chain uses TRBV19 and TRBJ2-5, with D possibly being TRBD2 (5 bases). Germline CDR1 and CDR2: LNHDA and SQIVND (reference sequence). This CDR3 is built from 14 residues. V lost 7 bases and J 5 bases, leaving 17 bases between the germline ends. The CDR3 bases are TGTGCCAGTAACAACGTGGTAACGGGGGAGACCCAGTACTTC. Amino acids: CASNNVVTGETQYF.

This sequence joins TRBV19 and TRBJ1-2; D may be TRBD1 (5 bases). The CDR3 is 13 amino acids. Trimming left V 10 bases short and J 4 bases short, with 16 bases between. Germline CDR1 is LNHDA and CDR2 is SQIVND (reference sequence). For the CDR3, the DNA is TGTGCCACCTCCGACAGCCGCTTCTATGGCTACACCTTC. Its protein is CATSDSRFYGYTF. The full variable domain, with the rest looked up from reference TRBV19 and TRBJ1-2, is DGGITQSPKYLFRKEGQNVTLSCEQNLNHDAMYWYRQDPGQGLRLIYYSQIVNDFQKGDIAEGYSVSREKKESFPLTVTSAQKNPTAFYLCATSDSRFYGYTFGSGTRLTVV.

This clone is a singleton in its sample. The chain joins TRBV6-6 to TRBJ2-7, with a possible D match to TRBD1 (8 bases). This CDR3 comprises 16 residues. Trimming shortened V by 4 bases and J by 2 bases, and 18 bases separated the two germline ends. The V gene's germline CDR1 is MNHNY and CDR2 SVGAGI (reference sequence). The DNA of the CDR3 is TGTGCCAGCAGTTCCCTGGGGGGGACAGGAGCCTACGAGCAGTACTTC. Its protein product is CASSSLGGTGAYEQYF.

The rearrangement uses TRBV7-9 and TRBJ2-3; the match to TRBD2 covers 9 bases. The CDR3 covers 14 residues. Losses at the gene ends were 6 bases for V and 4 bases for J; bases not matched to a gene: 5. The germline CDR1 and CDR2 sequences are SEHNR and FQNEAQ (reference sequence). The chain's CDR3 is CASRLLAGPDTQYF. Here the CDR3 DNA reads TGTGCCAGCAGGCTCCTAGCGGGACCAGATACGCAGTATTTT.

V and J are TRBV2 and TRBJ1-5; D perhaps matches TRBD1 (6 bases). The V and J ends lost 4 bases and 6 bases respectively, with 19 bases between them. CDR3 length: 16 amino acids. Germline V lookup: CDR1 SNHLY, CDR2 FYNNEI. CDR3 nucleotide sequence: TGTGCCAGCAGTGTCGGCCTTACAGGGTGGGGTCAGCCCCAGCATTTT. Its translation: CASSVGLTGWGQPQHF.

V is TRBV6-2 or TRBV6-3 and J is TRBJ2-1; D ambiguous. Germline V gene sequence: CDR1 MNHEY, CDR2 SVGEGT. The CDR3 length is 14 residues. The germline V and J ends were trimmed by 2 bases and 1 base, with 6 bases remaining between them. The CDR3 spells CASSYSYSYNEQFF. The CDR3 coding sequence is TGTGCCAGCAGTTACAGCTATTCCTACAATGAGCAGTTCTTC.

J is TRBJ1-2 and V is TRBV30; D uncertain. The V end lost 1 base, the J end lost 8 bases, and 17 bases lay between the germline ends. Germline V gene data show CDR1 as GTSNPN and CDR2 as SVGIG (reference sequence). CDR3 length: 14 residues. The CDR3 sequence: CAWSARPGEGGYTF. The CDR3 region has the DNA TGTGCCTGGAGTGCGAGACCGGGAGAGGGAGGCTACACCTTC.

V is TRBV5-4 and J is TRBJ2-5; 10 nucleotides line up with TRBD2. CDR1 and CDR2 (germline): SGHNT, YYREEE (reference sequence). With V trimmed by 4 bases and J by 1 base, 7 bases remained unmatched. The CDR3 contains 16 residues. The CDR3 region is CASSMGLAGAQETQYF. The CDR3, as DNA: TGTGCCAGCAGCATGGGGCTAGCGGGGGCCCAAGAGACCCAGTACTTC. The full variable domain, in which reference TRBV5-4 and TRBJ2-5 provide the parts outside the CDR3, is ETGVTQSPTHLIKTRGQQVTLRCSSQSGHNTVSWYQQALGQGPQFIFQYYREEENGRGNFPPRFSGLQFPNYSSELNVNALELDDSALYLCASSMGLAGAQETQYFGPGTRLLVL.

The chain links TRBV27 to TRBJ1-1; 8 nucleotides align to TRBD1. Trimming cost V 3 bases and J 0 bases; bases outside gene matches: 0. CDR1 and CDR2 from the germline V gene are MNHEY and SMNVEV (reference sequence). The CDR3 is 14 residues long. The CDR3 loop is CASSLTGVNTEAFF. In nucleotides, the CDR3 is TGTGCCAGCAGTTTGACAGGGGTGAACACTGAAGCTTTCTTT.

The chain joins TRBV7-9 to TRBJ2-3, with TRBD2 as a possible D gene (5 bases). The CDR3 sequence is 17 residues long. V dropped 5 bases and J dropped 3 bases, with 21 bases sitting between them. The germline V gene encodes CDR1 SEHNR and CDR2 FQNEAQ (reference sequence). The CDR3 DNA is TGTGCCAGCAGCCCCCAACCAATCGGAGGTAGGACAGATACGCAGTATTTT. It yields the protein CASSPQPIGGRTDTQYF.

The chain carries TRBV5-1 and TRBJ1-4, with D perhaps TRBD1 (5 bases). CDR1 and CDR2 (germline): SGHRS, YFSETQ. There are 16 residues in the CDR3. Trimming stripped 2 bases from V and 10 bases from J, with 21 bases between. The DNA for the CDR3 is TGCGCCAGCAGCTTAACGGTCTCGGACGGGGGGGTAAAACTGTTTTTT. It is translated as CASSLTVSDGGVKLFF.

This chain joins TRBV19 and TRBJ1-1, with D possibly matching TRBD1 (5 bases). The CDR3 has 14 residues. Germline loops: CDR1 LNHDA, CDR2 SQIVND (reference sequence). V lost 4 bases to trimming and J lost 1 base, with 10 bases between them. For the CDR3, the DNA is TGTGCCAGTAGTACCGGACACCAGAACACTGAAGCTTTCTTT. Amino acids: CASSTGHQNTEAFF.

The V call is TRBV5-1, the J call TRBJ2-3; D perhaps matches TRBD2 (5 bases). V was cut by 2 bases and J by 1 base, with 14 bases left in between. Germline V gene data show CDR1 as SGHRS and CDR2 as YFSETQ. CDR3 size: 16 residues. CDR3 loop: CASSFPRAGGTDTQYF. Here the CDR3 DNA reads TGCGCCAGCAGCTTCCCCCGGGCCGGGGGCACAGATACGCAGTATTTT.

V usage is TRBV2 and J usage is TRBJ1-2, with D uncertain. There are 16 residues in the CDR3. V was clipped by 4 bases and J by 4 bases, with 19 bases between them. The germline CDR1 and CDR2 sequences are SNHLY and FYNNEI. The CDR3 is CASSVPGLSLTYGYTF. DNA of the CDR3: TGTGCCAGCAGTGTGCCAGGCCTTTCTCTTACCTATGGCTACACCTTC.